What follows is one T cell receptor beta chain and its context. This sample was taken from a study of blood T cell repertoires in COVID-19. About the research overall: Whether acute or convalescent, the COVID-19 samples came from the United States, Italy and Spain.

This table comes from immunoSEQ multiplex PCR, and its TCRdb copy is limited to in-frame clones, with some not included. The sample includes more than 95,000 clones, 80% to 90% of them seen just once. V was shortened by 3 bases and J by 1 base, with 14 bases between the two germline ends. From germline, CDR1 is SGHRS and CDR2 YFSETQ. CDR3 length: 15 residues. The chain uses TRBV5-1 and TRBJ2-7; possibly TRBD1 for D (6 bases). Sequencing was done on a sample of peripheral blood. The TCR was taken from a woman in her 70s with acute or convalescent COVID-19. The DNA for the CDR3 is TGCGCCAGCAGCTCCCGGGACACCAATTCCTACGAGCAGTACTTC. It specifies CASSSRDTNSYEQYF.